This TCR beta chain was captured in a study of T cell responses to AZD1222 COVID-19 vaccine. Data came from immunoSEQ multiplex PCR; TCRdb stores just in-frame clones and leaves some out. Among some 120,000 clones listed, roughly 90% were seen once. Trimming removed 3 bases from V and 3 bases from J, with 10 bases in between. CDR3 size: 14 residues. Germline CDR1 and CDR2: MGHDK and SYGVNS. The source was peripheral blood, collected 28 days after the second AZD1222 dose. The TCR sequence derives from an adult who received the AZD1222 COVID-19 vaccine. This chain joins TRBV25-1 and TRBJ2-3; perhaps TRBD2 as D (5 bases). The CDR3 coding sequence is TGTGCCAGCAGTGATGCACGCGGGACAGATACGCAGTATTTT. It specifies CASSDARGTDTQYF.